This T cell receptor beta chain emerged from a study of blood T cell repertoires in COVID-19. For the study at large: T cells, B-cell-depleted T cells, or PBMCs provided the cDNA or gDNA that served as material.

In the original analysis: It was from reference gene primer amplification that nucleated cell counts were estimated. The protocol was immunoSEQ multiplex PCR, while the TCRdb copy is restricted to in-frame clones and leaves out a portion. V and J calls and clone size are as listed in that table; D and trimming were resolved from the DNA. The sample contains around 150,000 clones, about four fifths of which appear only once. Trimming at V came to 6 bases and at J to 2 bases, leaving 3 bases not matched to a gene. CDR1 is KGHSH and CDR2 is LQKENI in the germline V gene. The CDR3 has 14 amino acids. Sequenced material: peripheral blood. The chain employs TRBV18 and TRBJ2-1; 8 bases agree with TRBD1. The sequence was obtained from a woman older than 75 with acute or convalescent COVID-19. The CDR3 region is CASSLGQAYNEQFF. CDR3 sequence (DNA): TGTGCCAGCTCGCTGGGACAGGCCTACAATGAGCAGTTCTTC. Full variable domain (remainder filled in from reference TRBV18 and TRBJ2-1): NAGVMQNPRHLVRRRGQEARLRCSPMKGHSHVYWYRQLPEEGLKFMVYLQKENIIDESGMPKERFSAEFPKEGPSILRIQQVVRGDSAAYFCASSLGQAYNEQFFGPGTRLTVL.